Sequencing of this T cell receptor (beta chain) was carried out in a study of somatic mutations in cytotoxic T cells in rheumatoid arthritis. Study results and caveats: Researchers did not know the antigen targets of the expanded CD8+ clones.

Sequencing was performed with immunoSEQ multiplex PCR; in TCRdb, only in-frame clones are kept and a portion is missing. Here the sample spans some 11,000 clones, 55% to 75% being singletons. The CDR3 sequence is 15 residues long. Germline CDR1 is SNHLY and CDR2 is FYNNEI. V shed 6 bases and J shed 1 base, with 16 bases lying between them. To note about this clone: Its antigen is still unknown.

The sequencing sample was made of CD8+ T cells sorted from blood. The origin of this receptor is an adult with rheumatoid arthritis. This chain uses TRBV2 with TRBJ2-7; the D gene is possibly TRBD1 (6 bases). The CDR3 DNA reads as TGTGCCAGCAGAGAGGTGACAGGCGCGTCCTACGAGCAGTACTTC. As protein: CASREVTGASYEQYF.